This T cell receptor (beta chain) was recovered during a study of cytomegalovirus exposure and HLA in healthy donors. PCR amplification relied on 60 Vbeta primers (plus 13 Jbeta primers). The table came from immunoSEQ multiplex PCR; TCRdb's copy has only in-frame clones and leaves some out. The table has approximately 180,000 clones, about four fifths seen once. This clone has a handful of counts. The receptor was isolated from a woman under 30 in good health and CMV-seropositive. Sequenced input: PBMCs.

DNA for the CDR3: TGTGCCAGCAGCGTACGGGACAGCGCCTACGAGCAGTACTTC. Translated: CASSVRDSAYEQYF. The rearrangement uses TRBV9 and TRBJ2-7, with 7 bases aligning to TRBD1. Germline V gene data show CDR1 as SGDLS and CDR2 as YYNGEE. This CDR3 region has 14 residues. Germline trimming cut 1 base from V and 2 bases from J; bases unmatched to any gene: 3.